These 22 T cell receptor beta chains were sequenced from one sample in a study of blood T cell repertoires in COVID-19. Here immunoSEQ multiplex PCR was the method, and the copy in TCRdb shows in-frame clones only, minus some. Among under 95,000 clones, around 90% were seen once, and the ten largest hold 5.1%. The specimen was peripheral blood. These receptors came from a human donor in a cohort sampled during active COVID-19.

The V gene is TRBV19, the J gene TRBJ2-7; a weak D match, TRBD1 (6 bases). Looked up from germline, CDR1 is LNHDA and CDR2 is SQIVND (reference sequence). The CDR3 is 15 residues long. V lost 1 base to trimming and J lost 3 bases, with 13 bases between them. CDR3 protein: CASSIGRGGLYEQYF. The CDR3 DNA reads as TGTGCCAGTAGTATAGGCAGGGGCGGACTCTACGAGCAGTACTTC.

The genes are TRBV9 and TRBJ2-1, with TRBD2 matching over 12 bases. From germline, CDR1 is SGDLS and CDR2 YYNGEE. CDR3 length: 14 residues. V dropped 4 bases and J dropped 8; count of bases not matched to a gene: 4. CDR3 bases: TGTGCCAGCAGCCTCCGGACTAGCGGGGATGAGCAGTTCTTC. It yields the protein CASSLRTSGDEQFF.

The J gene is TRBJ2-6, the V gene TRBV4-1; 8 nucleotides agree with TRBD1. CDR1 and CDR2 from the germline V gene are MGHRA and YSYEKL. The ends lost 4 bases at V and 1 base at J; junction bases unmatched: 6. This CDR3 contains 17 residues. The DNA of the CDR3 is TGCGCCAGCAGCCTCCGGGGACAGGATTCTGGGGCCAACGTCCTGACTTTC. Encoded protein: CASSLRGQDSGANVLTF.

This clone was picked up one time. This rearrangement joins TRBV9 to TRBJ2-5, with 9 bases matching TRBD1. Per the germline V gene, CDR1 is SGDLS and CDR2 is YYNGEE. J was trimmed by 4 bases and V by 3 bases; bases with no gene match: 7. The CDR3 runs to 15 residues. The CDR3 nucleotides read TGTGCCAGCAGCGGGACAGGGGTCCCAGGAGAGACCCAGTACTTC. Translating it yields CASSGTGVPGETQYF.

The genes are TRBV4-3 and TRBJ2-3; TRBD2 aligns across 12 bases. V trimming: 1 base; J trimming: 7 bases; junction bases outside the gene matches: 3. Germline CDR1 and CDR2: LGHNA and YSLEER. The CDR3 contains 15 residues. This chain's CDR3 is CASSQASGGANTQYF. The DNA of the CDR3 is TGCGCCAGCAGCCAAGCTAGCGGGGGGGCGAATACGCAGTATTTT.

The rearrangement links TRBV6-4 to TRBJ2-1; 9 nucleotides agree with TRBD1. The germline CDR1 and CDR2 sequences are MRHNA and SNTAGT. V was clipped by 6 bases and J by 11 bases; unmatched bases: 11. The CDR3 has 14 amino acids. The CDR3 reads CASSEQGASLQQFF. CDR3 DNA: TGTGCCAGCAGCGAACAGGGGGCGAGTCTTCAGCAGTTCTTC.

The V gene is TRBV7-9, the J gene TRBJ2-5, with 8 positions matching TRBD1. Germline CDR1 and CDR2: SEHNR and FQNEAQ (reference sequence). Trimming cost V 5 bases and J 1 base; bases outside gene matches: 3. The CDR3 spans 14 residues. CDR3 in amino acids: CASSQDRVQETQYF. In DNA, the CDR3 is TGTGCCAGCAGCCAGGACAGGGTCCAAGAGACCCAGTACTTC.

The V and J genes are TRBV11-2 and TRBJ2-7, with a possible D match to TRBD1 (6 bases). The CDR3 runs to 14 residues. Germline loops: CDR1 SGHAT, CDR2 FQNNGV. The ends were cut back, 5 bases at V and 2 bases at J, with 13 bases in the middle. The DNA of the CDR3 is TGTGCCAGCAGCCTCTCTGGGGGCACCTACGAGCAGTACTTC. This codes for CASSLSGGTYEQYF.

The chain uses TRBV28 and TRBJ1-4; 7 positions match TRBD1. Losses at the gene ends were 4 bases for V and 8 bases for J; bases not matched to a gene: 7. Germline V gene sequence: CDR1 MDHEN, CDR2 SYDVKM. The CDR3 is 14 residues long. The CDR3, as DNA: TGTGCCAGCAGTTCCCGGGACAGTAGAGAAAAACTGTTTTTT. Its protein is CASSSRDSREKLFF. Full variable domain (rest looked up from reference TRBV28 and TRBJ1-4): DVKVTQSSRYLVKRTGEKVFLECVQDMDHENMFWYRQDPGLGLRLIYFSYDVKMKEKGDIPEGYSVSREKKERFSLILESASTNQTSMYLCASSSRDSREKLFFGSGTQLSVL.

The J gene is TRBJ2-1, the V gene TRBV6-5, with D unclear. V was clipped by 2 bases and J by 4 bases, with 6 bases between them. This CDR3 has 13 residues. The V gene's germline CDR1 is MNHEY and CDR2 SVGAGI. CDR3 amino acids: CASSYSKYNEQFF. The CDR3 DNA reads as TGTGCCAGCAGTTACAGCAAGTACAATGAGCAGTTCTTC.

V and J are TRBV29-1 and TRBJ2-7; possibly TRBD2 for D (5 bases). The germline gives CDR1 SQVTM, CDR2 ANQGSEA. There are 12 residues in the CDR3. V lost 4 bases and J 2 bases, leaving 9 bases between the germline ends. The CDR3 DNA reads TGCAGCGTTGCGGAGGTCCCCTACGAGCAGTACTTC. Encoded protein: CSVAEVPYEQYF.

V is TRBV11-2 and J is TRBJ1-1; D possibly corresponds to TRBD1 (5 bases). Germline V gene lookup returns CDR1 SGHAT and CDR2 FQNNGV. The V and J ends lost 1 base and 5 bases respectively, with 11 bases between them. This CDR3 has 14 amino acids. CDR3 amino acids: CASSLVQAGTEAFF. The DNA of the CDR3 is TGTGCCAGCAGCTTAGTACAGGCGGGGACTGAAGCTTTCTTT.

The CDR3 region is CASSPGTLEKLFF. Here the CDR3 DNA reads TGCGCCAGCAGCCCGGGGACACTTGAAAAACTGTTTTTT. The chain couples TRBV5-1 to TRBJ1-4; tentatively, D is TRBD1 (6 bases). The CDR3 spans 13 residues. Trimming took 4 bases from V and 7 from J, leaving 11 bases between them. The germline gives CDR1 SGHRS, CDR2 YFSETQ. Supplemented by reference TRBV5-1 and TRBJ1-4, the full variable domain reads KAGVTQTPRYLIKTRGQQVTLSCSPISGHRSVSWYQQTPGQGLQFLFEYFSETQRNKGNFPGRFSGRQFSNSRSEMNVSTLELGDSALYLCASSPGTLEKLFFGSGTQLSVL.

This clone showed up just once. The chain recombines TRBV7-9 with TRBJ2-4; TRBD2 matches 13 bases. Germline V gene lookup returns CDR1 SEHNR and CDR2 FQNEAQ (reference sequence). This CDR3 region has 18 residues. Trimming took 1 base from V and 0 from J; bases not matched to a gene: 3. CDR3 amino acids: CASSLGTSGGLAKNIQYF. CDR3 coding DNA: TGTGCCAGCAGCTTAGGGACTAGCGGGGGCCTAGCCAAAAACATTCAGTACTTC.

V is TRBV3-1 (or the pseudogene TRBV3-2) and J is TRBJ1-2, with 10 bases aligning to TRBD1. Germline V gene sequence: CDR1 LGHDT, CDR2 YNNKEL (reference sequence). J gave up 12 bases and V 4 bases, and 5 bases lay outside the gene matches. The CDR3 spans 12 residues. The chain's CDR3 is CASSRGQGKDTF. The CDR3 DNA reads as TGTGCCAGCAGCCGGGGACAGGGGAAGGACACCTTC.

The chain recombines TRBV5-1 with TRBJ1-4; 9 bases are a match to TRBD1. Germline CDR1 and CDR2: SGHRS and YFSETQ. The CDR3 has 15 amino acids. J was trimmed by 6 bases and V by 4 bases; bases with no gene match: 7. The CDR3 coding sequence is TGCGCCAGCAGCAACCTACAGGGGGCGCATGAAAAACTGTTTTTT. This sequence encodes CASSNLQGAHEKLFF.

The chain is built from TRBV28 and TRBJ1-1, with D hard to call. Trimming removed 7 bases from V and 0 bases from J, with 21 bases in between. Germline-derived CDR1 and CDR2 are MDHEN and SYDVKM. CDR3 length equals 17 residues. Written as DNA, the CDR3 is TGTGCCAGCAATCCCGCAGGTGCCCCTCTTTTGAACACTGAAGCTTTCTTT. Translated, it gives CASNPAGAPLLNTEAFF.

This clone was observed once. This rearrangement joins TRBV6-5 to TRBJ1-5; D is possibly TRBD1 (5 bases). The CDR3 has 13 amino acids. Trimming took 10 bases from V and 1 from J, leaving 11 bases between them. Germline V CDR1 and CDR2: MNHEY, SVGAGI. This chain's CDR3 is CATSRGSNQPQHF. The DNA for the CDR3 is TGTGCCACCAGCCGGGGGAGCAATCAGCCCCAGCATTTT.

The V call is TRBV3-1 (or the pseudogene TRBV3-2), the J call TRBJ2-3, with TRBD2 matching over 10 bases. The V gene end was trimmed by 2 bases and the J gene end by 6 bases; junction bases not matched to a gene: 5. Germline assignment: CDR1 LGHDT and CDR2 YNNKEL (reference sequence). The CDR3 has 15 amino acids. CDR3 in DNA: TGTGCCAGCAGCCAAAGCGGGGGGGCCCCCGATACGCAGTATTTT. The encoded protein is CASSQSGGAPDTQYF.

The count of this clone is one. This chain links TRBV7-2 with TRBJ2-2, with D possibly TRBD1 on 5 matching bases. Between the trimmed V and J ends, which lost 5 bases and 0 bases, there was a span of 10 bases. Germline lookup yields CDR1 SGHTA and CDR2 FQGNSA. This CDR3 is built from 15 residues. CDR3 region: CASSATGANTGELFF. The CDR3 region has the DNA TGTGCCAGCAGCGCCACAGGAGCGAACACCGGGGAGCTGTTTTTT. The variable domain in full, with the rest retrieved from reference TRBV7-2 and TRBJ2-2, is GAGVSQSPSNKVTEKGKDVELRCDPISGHTALYWYRQSLGQGLEFLIYFQGNSAPDKSGLPSDRFSAERTGGSVSTLTIQRTQQEDSAVYLCASSATGANTGELFFGEGSRLTVL.

J is TRBJ2-1 and V is TRBV12-3 or TRBV12-4, with D possibly TRBD1 on 5 matching bases. V was trimmed by 6 bases and J by 5 bases, leaving 11 bases between them. CDR3 size: 13 residues. CDR3 nucleotides: TGTGCCAGCAGCACCAGGGTTAACAATGAGCAGTTCTTC. This gives the protein CASSTRVNNEQFF.

The chain links TRBV6-5 to TRBJ1-1, with D possibly being TRBD1 (6 bases). This CDR3 spans 13 amino acids. Germline V gene lookup returns CDR1 MNHEY and CDR2 SVGAGI. V lost 7 bases and J lost 2, with 11 bases in between. CDR3 region: CASTVTGNTEAFF. Here the CDR3 DNA reads TGTGCCAGCACCGTGACAGGAAACACTGAAGCTTTCTTT.